These T cell receptor beta chains were read from a single sample in a study of blood T cell repertoires in COVID-19. Libraries were prepared by immunoSEQ multiplex PCR; TCRdb keeps only in-frame clonotypes and omits some of them. The repertoire holds 150,000 to 200,000 clones, 70% to 90% seen once, with approximately 2.3% in the top ten. Sequencing input: peripheral blood. These receptors originate from a man aged 70-80 years with active or convalescent COVID-19. Both conserved end residues are part of each CDR3. D genes are given only for firm matches. Some rows have no size entry. The others give once, few or many, or a class for an expanded clone.

DNA	CDR3	D	size	V	J
TGTGCCAGCAGCGTAGTGGGAGGGACCTCCTACAATGAGCAGTTCTTC	CASSVVGGTSYNEQFF	TRBD2	-	TRBV9	TRBJ2-1
TGTGCCAGCAGTTCCGACAGGGCGGGCAATCAGCCCCAGCATTTT	CASSSDRAGNQPQHF	TRBD1	-	TRBV2	TRBJ1-5
TGTGCCAGCTCACCACCGTCAGGGTTATTGGGAGAGACCCAGTACTTC	CASSPPSGLLGETQYF	-	-	TRBV18	TRBJ2-5
TGTGCCAGCAGCCAATGGGGGGAACCTAATCAGCCCCAGCATTTT	CASSQWGEPNQPQHF	-	-	TRBV3-1/TRBV3-2	TRBJ1-5
TGTGCCAGCTTGGGGGAGGGGAAGGATGGCTACACCTTC	CASLGEGKDGYTF	-	-	TRBV21-1	TRBJ1-2
TGTGCCAGCAGTGAATGGACTAGCGGTTCCAACAATGAGCAGTTCTTC	CASSEWTSGSNNEQFF	TRBD2	-	TRBV2	TRBJ2-1
TGTGCCAGCAGTGAATTGGCAAATTCACCCCTCCACTTT	CASSELANSPLHF	-	-	TRBV6-1	TRBJ1-6
TGCGCCAGCAGCCAAGATAACTGGCGGGCCGGGGAGACCCAGTACTTC	CASSQDNWRAGETQYF	-	-	TRBV4-3	TRBJ2-5
TGCAGCGTTGTCGAAGGGGTCCAGCACACTTACGAGCAGTACTTC	CSVVEGVQHTYEQYF	-	once	TRBV29-1	TRBJ2-7
TGTGCCATCAGTGAAAAGGGGGTTCATAGAAGCACAGATACGCAGTATTTT	CAISEKGVHRSTDTQYF	-	-	TRBV10-3	TRBJ2-3
TGTGCCAGCAGCGGGACAGTAAAAGAGACCCAGTACTTC	CASSGTVKETQYF	TRBD1	-	TRBV7-9	TRBJ2-5
TGTGCCAGCAGCCAAGGACAGGGTGTCAATGGCTACACCTTC	CASSQGQGVNGYTF	TRBD1	-	TRBV7-9	TRBJ1-2
TGCGCCAGCAGTGGTTCCGGTGATACGCAGTATTTT	CASSGSGDTQYF	-	-	TRBV10-1	TRBJ2-3
TGTGCCAGCAGTTTGTTCGCGATCAGGGGAAAGCAGCCCCAGCATTTT	CASSLFAIRGKQPQHF	-	few	TRBV27	TRBJ1-5
TGTGCCAGCTCAATTATCGAAGAGACCCAGTACTTC	CASSIIEETQYF	-	-	TRBV18	TRBJ2-5
TGTGCCAGTCAGTCACGGACTAGCGGAGGAAATACGCAGTATTTT	CASQSRTSGGNTQYF	TRBD2	-	TRBV5-4	TRBJ2-3
TGTGCCAGCAGCTTCGACAGGGCTGGAAACACCATATATTTT	CASSFDRAGNTIYF	TRBD1	-	TRBV7-8	TRBJ1-3
TGCGCCAGCAGCCCACAGGCGGGGGGCTCCGAGCAGTACTTC	CASSPQAGGSEQYF	TRBD2	-	TRBV5-1	TRBJ2-7
TGTGCCAGCAGCGTAGCTGGGGGACAGTACTCTGGAAACACCATATATTTT	CASSVAGGQYSGNTIYF	TRBD1	-	TRBV9	TRBJ1-3
TGTGCCAGCAGTTTATACAGGACCACCTACGAGCAGTACTTC	CASSLYRTTYEQYF	-	-	TRBV28	TRBJ2-7
TGTGCCAGCAGCGCCTTCACAGGAGATACGCAGTATTTT	CASSAFTGDTQYF	-	-	TRBV9	TRBJ2-3
TGTGCCAGCAGCTCACAGGGGGATAATTCACCCCTCCACTTT	CASSSQGDNSPLHF	TRBD1	-	TRBV7-9	TRBJ1-6
TGTGCCAGCATCCTAGCGGGGGGGCTGGACATTCAGTACTTC	CASILAGGLDIQYF	TRBD2	few	TRBV25-1	TRBJ2-4